These 16 T cell receptor beta chains were sequenced from one sample in a study of OX40 agonist ivuxolimab in advanced cancers. Profiled with immunoSEQ multiplex PCR; TCRdb holds only in-frame clones, not every one. The repertoire includes fewer than 90,000 clones, over 75% of them detected once, and roughly 3.1% sits in the top ten. This specimen consisted of CD4+ or CD8+ T cells sorted from blood, obtained in a trial of the OX40 agonist ivuxolimab. These TCRs come from an adult with an advanced solid tumor such as melanoma, head and neck, liver or kidney cancer.

The V and J genes are TRBV7-3 and TRBJ1-2; TRBD1 aligns across 8 bases. V lost 5 bases, J lost 4 bases, and 3 bases stayed unmatched. CDR1 and CDR2 from the germline V gene are SGHTA and FQGTGA. This CDR3 contains 13 residues. The CDR3 coding sequence is TGTGCCAGCAGCGTAGACAGGGGCTATGGCTACACCTTC. Protein product: CASSVDRGYGYTF.

V and J are TRBV7-2 and TRBJ1-2, with 7 bases aligning to TRBD1. Germline trimming cut 4 bases from V and 5 bases from J; bases unmatched to any gene: 7. Per germline, CDR1 SGHTA and CDR2 FQGNSA. This CDR3 spans 14 amino acids. The CDR3 nucleotides are TGTGCCAGCAGCTCTACAGGGGCCCGTTATGGCTACACCTTC. Translating it yields CASSSTGARYGYTF.

The rearrangement links TRBV6-6 to TRBJ1-2; D is possibly TRBD1 (6 bases). Trimming pared 7 bases from V and 2 bases from J, leaving 14 bases between. In germline, CDR1 is MNHNY, CDR2 SVGAGI (reference sequence). The CDR3 contains 14 residues. The CDR3, as DNA: TGTGCCAGCACGGGGGCGGCGGAAAACTATGGCTACACCTTC. Translating it yields CASTGAAENYGYTF.

The chain recombines TRBV7-2 with TRBJ1-6, with a tentative D call TRBD1 (6 bases). This CDR3 is 17 amino acids long. Trimming took off 1 base at V and 3 bases at J, with 13 bases between the two ends. Germline assignment: CDR1 SGHTA and CDR2 FQGNSA. The CDR3 loop is CASSLGGGGDYNSPLHF. The CDR3 DNA reads as TGTGCCAGCAGCTTAGGGGGGGGCGGCGACTATAATTCACCCCTCCACTTT.

The V gene is TRBV30, the J gene TRBJ2-4; 10 bases map to TRBD1. V lost 3 bases to trimming and J lost 6 bases; unmatched junction nucleotides: 8. The CDR3 is made up of 15 amino acids. The germline gives CDR1 GTSNPN, CDR2 SVGIG (reference sequence). The CDR3 protein is CAWRAGTGAGNIQYF. CDR3 in DNA: TGTGCCTGGAGGGCCGGGACAGGGGCAGGAAACATTCAGTACTTC. Drawing the rest from reference TRBV30 and TRBJ2-4, the complete variable domain is SQTIHQWPATLVQPVGSPLSLECTVEGTSNPNLYWYRQAAGRGLQLLFYSVGIGQISSEVPQNLSASRPQDRQFILSSKKLLLSDSGFYLCAWRAGTGAGNIQYFGAGTRLSVL.

J is TRBJ2-7 and V is TRBV7-8, with 7 bases lining up with TRBD1. The CDR3 has 15 residues. Germline V CDR1 and CDR2: SGHVS, FQNEAQ. The V and J ends lost 8 bases and 3 bases, in that order; junction bases with no gene match: 13. The CDR3 region is CASRATTTGFYEQYF. In DNA, the CDR3 is TGTGCCAGCCGCGCGACGACGACAGGGTTCTACGAGCAGTACTTC.

Points on this clone: Compared with germline, one end of the junction differs, possibly owing to a read error. The V call is TRBV19, the J call TRBJ2-7; maybe TRBD1 (5 bases). The CDR3 extends over 13 amino acids. Germline lookup yields CDR1 LNHDA and CDR2 SQIVND (reference sequence). The CDR3 sequence is CASSTRQSFEQYF. The DNA of the CDR3 is TGTGCCAGTAGTACAAGACAGTCCTTCGAGCAGTACTTC.

This chain joins TRBV11-3 and TRBJ2-7; D uncertain. Germline CDR1 reads SGHNT; CDR2 reads YENEEA. V gave up 3 bases and J gave up 0 bases, with 18 bases separating them. The CDR3 runs to 17 residues. The CDR3 coding sequence is TGTGCCAGCAGCTTTTTCTCTTGGGTAAACCGCTCCTACGAGCAGTACTTC. Amino acids: CASSFFSWVNRSYEQYF.

This clone has only a few counts. This chain's CDR3 is CASSVSRDTEAFF. In nucleotides, the CDR3 is TGTGCCAGCAGTGTGAGTCGGGACACTGAAGCTTTCTTT. V is TRBV6-4 and J is TRBJ1-1; D call uncertain. V gave up 4 bases and J gave up 3 bases, with 9 bases separating them. The CDR3 length is 13 residues. Germline CDR1 reads MRHNA; CDR2 reads SNTAGT.

The chain is built from TRBV5-4 and TRBJ2-7; no clear D gene. V lost 2 bases, J lost 3 bases, and 9 bases lay in between. The CDR3 consists of 13 residues. Germline V gene data show CDR1 as SGHNT and CDR2 as YYREEE (reference sequence). As DNA, the CDR3 is TGTGCCAGCAGCTTTGGACCACTCTACGAGCAGTACTTC. Translating it yields CASSFGPLYEQYF.

There are a few counts of this clone. The chain combines TRBV20-1 with TRBJ1-1; D is unresolved. Trimming removed 0 bases from V and 6 bases from J, with 5 bases in between. The germline gives CDR1 DFQATT, CDR2 SNEGSKA (reference sequence). This CDR3 region has 11 residues. In DNA, the CDR3 is TGCAGTGCTAGAGATTCCCCTGAAGCTTTCTTT. Its translation: CSARDSPEAFF.

The chain links TRBV28 to TRBJ2-7, with D uncertain. The CDR3 contains 13 residues. V was shortened by 2 bases and J by 0 bases, with 5 bases between the two germline ends. Per the germline V gene, CDR1 is MDHEN and CDR2 is SYDVKM. The CDR3 DNA follows: TGTGCCAGCAGTTTAGCGGCCTCCTACGAGCAGTACTTC. Translated: CASSLAASYEQYF.

The chain couples TRBV23-1 to TRBJ2-1; D ambiguous. TRBV23-1 is reported as an ORF; its role is uncertain. CDR3 size: 17 residues. Trimming left V 0 bases short and J 1 base short, with 13 bases between. In DNA, the CDR3 is TGCGCCAGCAGTCAATCGGCGGCCAAACCATCCTACAATGAGCAGTTCTTC. Encoded protein: CASSQSAAKPSYNEQFF.

CDR3 sequence reads: CASGPGSPEQYF. As DNA, the CDR3 is TGTGCCAGTGGGCCTGGGAGCCCCGAGCAGTACTTC. The chain combines TRBV6-6 with TRBJ2-7; a possible D gene is TRBD2 (5 bases). V gave up 9 bases and J gave up 6 bases, with 15 bases separating them. The CDR3 covers 12 residues. Germline-derived CDR1 and CDR2 are MNHNY and SVGAGI (reference sequence).

The chain joins TRBV6-5 to TRBJ2-2; TRBD1 matches 10 bases. Germline V gene lookup returns CDR1 MNHEY and CDR2 SVGAGI. CDR3 length equals 14 residues. Germline trimming cut 4 bases from V and 7 bases from J; bases unmatched to any gene: 3. DNA for the CDR3: TGTGCCAGCAGTTGGACAGGGGGAAACGGGGAGCTGTTTTTT. Amino acid sequence: CASSWTGGNGELFF.

The V gene is TRBV19, the J gene TRBJ2-5; 8 nucleotides line up with TRBD2. Germline trimming cut 6 bases from V and 4 bases from J; bases unmatched to any gene: 10. The CDR3 loop spans 15 amino acids. CDR1 is LNHDA and CDR2 is SQIVND in the germline V gene (reference sequence). CDR3 amino acids: CASSGLAGRRETQYF. The CDR3, as DNA: TGTGCCAGTAGCGGACTAGCCGGGAGGCGAGAGACCCAGTACTTC.